The 20 T cell receptor beta chains below were found in one sample sequenced in a study of blood T cell repertoires in COVID-19. The assay was immunoSEQ multiplex PCR, and TCRdb's table has in-frame clones only and misses some. The sample contains about 120,000 clones, around 88% of which appear only once. The source material was peripheral blood. These receptors all come from a woman between 50 and 59 years old with active or convalescent COVID-19.

The V gene is TRBV7-2, the J gene TRBJ2-1; D remains unclear. The V and J ends lost 1 base and 6 bases respectively, with 10 bases between them. CDR3 length equals 14 residues. Per germline, CDR1 SGHTA and CDR2 FQGNSA. CDR3 coding DNA: TGTGCCAGCAGCTTAGGCGTACAGAGCAATGAGCAGTTCTTC. Translation gives CASSLGVQSNEQFF.

The V and J genes are TRBV29-1 and TRBJ2-7; D is possibly TRBD2 (6 bases). The CDR3 spans 10 residues. V lost 5 bases, J lost 7 bases, and 9 bases lay in between. CDR1 and CDR2 from the germline V gene are SQVTM and ANQGSEA. The CDR3, as DNA: TGCAGCGTTTTCAGCGGGGAGCAGTACTTC. This sequence encodes CSVFSGEQYF.

This clone was detected only a few times. V is TRBV19 and J is TRBJ1-1; a possible D gene is TRBD1 (5 bases). The CDR3 has 13 amino acids. Germline V gene data show CDR1 as LNHDA and CDR2 as SQIVND (reference sequence). The V and J ends lost 0 bases and 8 bases respectively, with 10 bases between them. CDR3 sequence (DNA): TGTGCCAGTAGTATAGACCAGGGAGGAGAAGCTTTCTTT. It is translated as CASSIDQGGEAFF.

The rearrangement joins TRBV7-2 to TRBJ2-1; D is perhaps TRBD1 (6 bases). Trimming cost V 5 bases and J 7 bases, with 15 bases left between them. The CDR3 covers 14 residues. CDR1 and CDR2 from the germline V gene are SGHTA and FQGNSA. CDR3 sequence (DNA): TGTGCCAGCAGCCATGGGTCAGGGGCAAATGAGCAGTTCTTC. It codes for CASSHGSGANEQFF.

The V and J genes are TRBV7-8 and TRBJ2-5; D is possibly TRBD2 (6 bases). This CDR3 is built from 16 residues. The germline V and J ends were trimmed by 1 base and 5 bases, with 17 bases remaining between them. The germline V gene encodes CDR1 SGHVS and CDR2 FQNEAQ. The CDR3 loop is CASSLDNRDFGETQYF. CDR3 sequence (DNA): TGTGCCAGCAGCTTAGATAATCGGGACTTCGGGGAGACCCAGTACTTC.

This clone was seen only once. The chain uses TRBV2 and TRBJ2-7, with D uncertain. Trimming took off 3 bases at V and 3 bases at J, with 3 bases between the two ends. The CDR3 extends over 11 amino acids. Germline V CDR1 and CDR2: SNHLY, FYNNEI. The CDR3 sequence: CASSDSYEQYF. DNA for the CDR3: TGTGCCAGCAGTGATAGCTACGAGCAGTACTTC.

CDR3 region: CASSGLAGGLTGELFF. As DNA, the CDR3 is TGTGCCAGCAGCGGACTAGCGGGAGGGTTAACCGGGGAGCTGTTTTTT. The chain joins TRBV25-1 to TRBJ2-2; TRBD2 aligns across 15 bases. CDR1 and CDR2 (germline): MGHDK, SYGVNS. The CDR3 extends over 16 amino acids. J lost 5 bases, V lost 6 bases, and 4 bases had no gene match.

This clone was counted only a few times. The genes are TRBV10-2 and TRBJ2-5; 7 nucleotides align to TRBD1. Germline CDR1 and CDR2: WSHSY and SAAADI. The V segment lost 3 bases and the J segment 7 bases; nucleotides outside the gene matches: 14. CDR3 length: 16 amino acids. This chain's CDR3 is CASSDTGARGKVTQYF. CDR3 sequence (DNA): TGCGCCAGCAGTGACACCGGGGCCAGGGGGAAAGTGACCCAGTACTTC.

This chain joins TRBV28 and TRBJ2-7; no reliable D call. The CDR3 consists of 12 residues. The V and J ends lost 3 bases and 3 bases respectively, with 6 bases between them. The germline CDR1 and CDR2 sequences are MDHEN and SYDVKM. CDR3 protein: CASSFLSYEQYF. The CDR3 bases are TGTGCCAGCAGTTTCCTGAGCTACGAGCAGTACTTC.

This clone has more than one count but fewer than ten. This chain uses TRBV3-1 (or the pseudogene TRBV3-2) with TRBJ2-7, with D tentatively TRBD2 (5 bases). There are 13 residues in the CDR3. The germline gives CDR1 LGHDT, CDR2 YNNKEL (reference sequence). Trimming stripped 3 bases from V and 4 bases from J, with 10 bases between. CDR3 in amino acids: CASSQRAEYEQYF. The CDR3 DNA reads as TGTGCCAGCAGCCAGAGAGCGGAGTACGAGCAGTACTTC.

The rearrangement links TRBV9 to TRBJ1-6; no definite D call. The CDR3 extends over 17 amino acids. Germline CDR1 SGDLS, CDR2 YYNGEE. The germline V and J ends were trimmed by 0 bases and 6 bases, with 16 bases remaining between them. CDR3 coding DNA: TGTGCCAGCAGCGTAGATGTGGACGGGAGCCTTAATTCACCCCTCCACTTT. Translated: CASSVDVDGSLNSPLHF.

In nucleotides, the CDR3 is TGCAGTGCTAGTGTTAGCGGGAGAGAATTAGGTTGGGCCCAAGAGACCCAGTACTTC. Translated: CSASVSGRELGWAQETQYF. This chain links TRBV20-1 with TRBJ2-5, with TRBD2 identical over 9 bases. Trimming cost V 3 bases and J 1 base; bases outside gene matches: 18. CDR3 length: 19 amino acids. The germline gives CDR1 DFQATT, CDR2 SNEGSKA (reference sequence).

J is TRBJ1-3 and V is TRBV18; D not resolved. The CDR3 length is 14 residues. The germline gives CDR1 KGHSH, CDR2 LQKENI. The V end was cut by 3 bases, the J end by 4 bases, with 10 bases between. In DNA, the CDR3 is TGTGCCAGCTCACCGACCCGCGGGGGAAACACCATATATTTT. Amino acid sequence: CASSPTRGGNTIYF.

This chain connects TRBV4-3 to TRBJ2-3, with D maybe TRBD2 (6 bases). V lost 2 bases to trimming and J lost 4 bases, with 10 bases between them. Germline CDR1 reads LGHNA; CDR2 reads YSLEER. The CDR3 extends over 14 amino acids. As DNA, the CDR3 is TGCGCCAGCAGCCAAACAGCGGGCGCAGATACGCAGTATTTT. Protein: CASSQTAGADTQYF.

The rearrangement uses TRBV6-5 and TRBJ2-5; the D gene is possibly TRBD1 (5 bases). V was shortened by 8 bases and J by 5 bases, with 12 bases between the two germline ends. The CDR3 contains 12 residues. Germline values: CDR1 MNHEY, CDR2 SVGAGI. CDR3 sequence reads: CASGRGWETQYF. The CDR3 bases are TGTGCCAGCGGAAGGGGATGGGAGACCCAGTACTTC.

The rearrangement joins TRBV7-6 to TRBJ2-5, with D uncertain. V gave up 1 base and J gave up 2 bases, with 8 bases separating them. CDR1 and CDR2 (germline): SGHVS, FNYEAQ. This CDR3 region has 14 residues. The CDR3 DNA is TGTGCCAGCAGCTTAGAACACAGTCAAGAGACCCAGTACTTC. Protein product: CASSLEHSQETQYF.

The genes are TRBV6-2 or TRBV6-3 and TRBJ1-5, with D possibly being TRBD1 (5 bases). Trimming took off 3 bases at V and 3 bases at J, with 18 bases between the two ends. The germline CDR1 and CDR2 sequences are MNHEY and SVGEGT. The CDR3 is made up of 17 amino acids. The CDR3: CASSYGQGWANNQPQHF. CDR3 DNA sequence: TGTGCCAGCAGTTATGGGCAGGGATGGGCTAACAATCAGCCCCAGCATTTT.

The chain employs TRBV27 and TRBJ2-1, with D maybe TRBD2 (6 bases). V lost 6 bases and J 4 bases, leaving 10 bases between the germline ends. The CDR3 length is 13 residues. Germline-derived CDR1 and CDR2 are MNHEY and SMNVEV (reference sequence). The DNA for the CDR3 is TGTGCCAGCAGGGAGCGGGTTTACAATGAGCAGTTCTTC. Translation: CASRERVYNEQFF.

This clone was picked up one time. This chain joins TRBV15 and TRBJ2-7; a weak D match, TRBD1 (6 bases). V was shortened by 0 bases and J by 3 bases, with 15 bases between the two germline ends. The V gene's germline CDR1 is LNHNV and CDR2 YYDKDF (reference sequence). The CDR3 length is 16 residues. The CDR3 region has the DNA TGTGCCACCAGCAGAGATCGGGGCAGGGGCGGCTACGAGCAGTACTTC. It encodes CATSRDRGRGGYEQYF. Complete variable domain (other parts from reference TRBV15 and TRBJ2-7): DAMVIQNPRYQVTQFGKPVTLSCSQTLNHNVMYWYQQKSSQAPKLLFHYYDKDFNNEADTPDNFQSRRPNTSFCFLDIRSPGLGDTAMYLCATSRDRGRGGYEQYFGPGTRLTVT.

The chain is built from TRBV28 and TRBJ1-1, with TRBD1 identical over 10 bases. CDR1 MDHEN and CDR2 SYDVKM come from the germline V gene. V lost 5 bases to trimming and J lost 4 bases; unmatched junction nucleotides: 1. The CDR3 is 13 amino acids. In nucleotides, the CDR3 is TGTGCCAGCAGTGACAGGGGGCCCACTGAAGCTTTCTTT. Amino acids: CASSDRGPTEAFF.